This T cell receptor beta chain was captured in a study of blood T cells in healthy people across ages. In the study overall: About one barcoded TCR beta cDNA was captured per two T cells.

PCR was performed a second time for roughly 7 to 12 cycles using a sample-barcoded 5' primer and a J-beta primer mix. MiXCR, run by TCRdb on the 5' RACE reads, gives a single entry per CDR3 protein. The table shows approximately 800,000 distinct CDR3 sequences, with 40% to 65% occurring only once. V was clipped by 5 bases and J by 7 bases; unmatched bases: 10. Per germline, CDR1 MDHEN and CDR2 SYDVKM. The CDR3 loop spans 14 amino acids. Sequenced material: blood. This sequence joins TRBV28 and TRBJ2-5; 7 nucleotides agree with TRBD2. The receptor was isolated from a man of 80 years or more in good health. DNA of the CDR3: TGTGCCAGCAGTGCCAGCGGGATGGATGGGACCCAGTACTTC. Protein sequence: CASSASGMDGTQYF.